This T cell receptor beta chain comes out of a study of untreated major depressive disorder. Study observations and caveats: Only three preselected Vbeta families were compared in sequencing.

As for this clone: Its antigen is as yet unknown.

Donors lacked major illness, comorbidities, regular medication, drug use, or heavy drinking. The protocol was immunoSEQ multiplex PCR, while the TCRdb copy is restricted to in-frame clones and leaves out a portion. The sample consists of about 20,000 clones, about 87% of them appearing once. The material sequenced was CD4+ T cells from PBMCs. The receptor's source is a woman aged 25 to 39 in good health.

The CDR3 nucleotides are TGTGCCATCAGTGAGGGGCATCCCTCCTACGAGCAGTACTTC. It specifies CAISEGHPSYEQYF. The chain carries TRBV10-3 and TRBJ2-7; the D is unclear. With 2 bases removed from V and 0 bases from J, the gap between germline ends came to 8 bases. The CDR3 runs to 14 residues. Germline CDR1 ENHRY, CDR2 SYGVKD.